The 17 T cell receptor beta chains below all came from one sample that was sequenced in a study of graft-versus-host responses after intestinal transplantation. Clones were read by immunoSEQ multiplex PCR, and TCRdb kept only the in-frame ones, dropping some. The sample has roughly 45,000 clones; about 95% are singletons. The sequencing used PBMCs, collected around 350 days after intestinal transplant. These receptors originate from a human patient who received an intestinal transplant, so some T cells may come from the graft donor.

V and J are TRBV18 and TRBJ1-1; D is ambiguous. Deletions cut 6 bases from V and 1 base from J, with 9 bases between. The germline gives CDR1 KGHSH, CDR2 LQKENI. This CDR3 has 13 residues. The CDR3 loop is CASSGYRNTEAFF. Here the CDR3 DNA reads TGTGCCAGCTCCGGGTACAGGAACACTGAAGCTTTCTTT.

The chain uses TRBV5-6 and TRBJ1-2; no clear D. The length of the CDR3 is 16 residues. Germline-derived CDR1 and CDR2 are SGHDT and YYEEEE. V dropped 4 bases and J dropped 7 bases, with 23 bases sitting between them. The CDR3 reads CASSRSRRLSVFGYTF. The CDR3 DNA is TGTGCCAGCAGCCGATCACGCAGGTTGTCGGTTTTTGGCTACACCTTC.

This chain joins TRBV7-9 and TRBJ1-6; D gene unclear. The CDR3 consists of 12 residues. Deletions cut 5 bases from V and 10 bases from J, with 9 bases between. CDR1 and CDR2 from the germline V gene are SEHNR and FQNEAQ (reference sequence). The CDR3: CASSLGTSPLHF. The CDR3 coding sequence is TGTGCCAGCAGCCTAGGTACCTCACCCCTCCACTTT.

This chain joins TRBV9 and TRBJ1-5, with a possible D match to TRBD1 (5 bases). V lost 0 bases and J 5 bases, leaving 9 bases between the germline ends. Germline V lookup: CDR1 SGDLS, CDR2 YYNGEE. The CDR3 loop spans 14 amino acids. The CDR3 DNA sequence: TGTGCCAGCAGCGTAGCAGGGTTGGATCAGCCCCAGCATTTT. This sequence encodes CASSVAGLDQPQHF.

The rearrangement links TRBV7-2 to TRBJ2-7, with 7 nucleotides matching TRBD1. The CDR3 runs 11 residues. The germline V gene encodes CDR1 SGHTA and CDR2 FQGNSA. Losses at the gene ends were 3 bases for V and 12 bases for J; bases not matched to a gene: 5. CDR3 coding DNA: TGTGCCAGCAGCTTCAGACAGGGTCTGTACTTC. This sequence encodes CASSFRQGLYF.

The chain links TRBV2 to TRBJ2-7; D possibly corresponds to TRBD2 (5 bases). Looked up from germline, CDR1 is SNHLY and CDR2 is FYNNEI. The CDR3 length is 15 residues. Trimming took off 7 bases at V and 0 bases at J, with 16 bases between the two ends. CDR3 sequence: CASTLWSGSSYEQYF. The CDR3 coding sequence is TGTGCCAGCACCCTGTGGAGCGGATCCTCCTACGAGCAGTACTTC.

The table lists this clone with a count of one. This chain joins TRBV10-3 and TRBJ2-7; D uncertain. In germline, CDR1 is ENHRY, CDR2 SYGVKD. With 0 bases removed from V and 5 bases from J, the gap between germline ends came to 5 bases. CDR3 length: 12 amino acids. The CDR3 sequence: CAISESGHEQYF. CDR3 bases: TGTGCCATCAGTGAGTCAGGTCACGAGCAGTACTTC.

About this clone: Other DNA sequences in this specimen translate into the identical CDR3. The rearrangement uses TRBV6-5 and TRBJ2-1; D remains unclear. Per the germline V gene, CDR1 is MNHEY and CDR2 is SVGAGI. This CDR3 is 15 amino acids long. The V end was cut by 2 bases, the J end by 0 bases, with 8 bases between. In DNA, the CDR3 is TGTGCCAGCAGTTACGGCGGAAGCTCCTACAATGAGCAGTTCTTC. This codes for CASSYGGSSYNEQFF.

The CDR3, as DNA: TGTGCCAGCAGTGCGCCTCGGTCCGGAAACACCATATATTTT. Translation: CASSAPRSGNTIYF. The chain is built from TRBV6-5 and TRBJ1-3; no definite D call. The V gene's germline CDR1 is MNHEY and CDR2 SVGAGI. The V gene lost 5 bases and the J gene lost 4 bases, with 12 bases spanning the gap. This CDR3 region has 14 residues.

In DNA form, the CDR3 reads TGTGCCAGTAGTATAGCGGGGACAGGACCCCCTGGCTACGAGCAGTACTTC. This encodes CASSIAGTGPPGYEQYF. The chain joins TRBV19 to TRBJ2-5, with 8 bases fitting TRBD1. The J call may be mistaken, given a closer DNA end match to TRBJ2-7. The CDR3 covers 17 residues. The germline V gene has CDR1 LNHDA and CDR2 SQIVND (reference sequence).

V gene TRBV2 combines with J gene TRBJ2-1; D gene uncertain. Trimming left V 1 base short and J 5 bases short, with 12 bases between. The germline V gene has CDR1 SNHLY and CDR2 FYNNEI. The CDR3 sequence is 15 residues long. CDR3 sequence (DNA): TGTGCCAGCAGTGAAGGGGTTGGGATACACAATGAGCAGTTCTTC. This sequence encodes CASSEGVGIHNEQFF.

The rearrangement joins TRBV6-1 to TRBJ2-1; TRBD2 aligns across 12 bases. With V trimmed by 8 bases and J by 4 bases, 3 bases remained unmatched. CDR1 and CDR2 from the germline V gene are MNHNS and SASEGT. The CDR3 length is 14 residues. The CDR3, as DNA: TGTGCCAGCCTTGGGACTAGCGGGTACAATGAGCAGTTCTTC. It encodes CASLGTSGYNEQFF.

The chain has TRBV5-4 and TRBJ2-4, with D unresolved. The CDR3 has 15 residues. Germline lookup yields CDR1 SGHNT and CDR2 YYREEE (reference sequence). Trimming shortened V by 0 bases and J by 0 bases, and 7 bases separated the two germline ends. CDR3 bases: TGTGCCAGCAGCTTGGCTCCCGTAGCCAAAAACATTCAGTACTTC. Its protein is CASSLAPVAKNIQYF.

J is TRBJ1-1 and V is TRBV7-3, with 7 bases fitting TRBD1. Germline trimming cut 1 base from V and 5 bases from J; bases unmatched to any gene: 4. This CDR3 is built from 14 residues. Germline CDR1 reads SGHTA; CDR2 reads FQGTGA. The CDR3 loop reads CASSLRQGVTEAFF. Here the CDR3 DNA reads TGTGCCAGCAGCTTAAGGCAGGGGGTTACTGAAGCTTTCTTT.

This rearrangement joins TRBV9 to TRBJ2-3, with D possibly matching TRBD2 (5 bases). Germline assignment: CDR1 SGDLS and CDR2 YYNGEE. Between the trimmed V and J ends, which lost 0 bases and 4 bases, there was a span of 9 bases. CDR3 length: 14 residues. The CDR3 region is CASSVASPPDTQYF. DNA of the CDR3: TGTGCCAGCAGCGTAGCTAGCCCCCCAGATACGCAGTATTTT.

The V gene is TRBV27, the J gene TRBJ1-5; D possibly corresponds to TRBD1 (5 bases). The CDR3 runs 17 residues. Germline V lookup: CDR1 MNHEY, CDR2 SMNVEV (reference sequence). Trimming removed 8 bases at V and 5 bases at J, with 25 bases between. Written as DNA, the CDR3 is TGTGCCAGCTCGTCTTCTTGGGGGGATAAGGTTGATCAGCCCCAGCATTTT. Its translation: CASSSSWGDKVDQPQHF.

V gene TRBV11-2 combines with J gene TRBJ2-3; D assignment may be TRBD1 or TRBD2 (5 bases each). Germline loops: CDR1 SGHAT, CDR2 FQNNGV. CDR3 length equals 15 residues. Between the trimmed V and J ends, which lost 2 bases and 0 bases, there was a span of 9 bases. The CDR3 nucleotides read TGTGCCAGCAGCTTACGGGACCCTAGCACAGATACGCAGTATTTT. This codes for CASSLRDPSTDTQYF.